This passage covers 16 T cell receptor beta chains from one sample sequenced in a study of shared clonotypes between healthy human individuals. TCRdb's table, derived via immunoSEQ multiplex PCR, lists solely in-frame clones and lacks some. Seen here are approximately 530,000 clones, approximately 95% observed once, and the top ten hold under 0.065%. Sample: naive CD4+ T cells sorted from blood. Subset noted: CD45RA+ positively selected. The source of these receptors is a woman aged 25 to 39 in good health.

The chain carries TRBV5-1 and TRBJ2-3; D is possibly TRBD1 (7 bases). Trimming removed 0 bases from V and 5 bases from J, with 16 bases in between. The V gene's germline CDR1 is SGHRS and CDR2 YFSETQ. The CDR3 runs 16 residues. The CDR3 is CASSLEGGLGGDTQYF. The CDR3 coding sequence is TGCGCCAGCAGCTTGGAAGGGGGCCTCGGGGGAGATACGCAGTATTTT.

The CDR3 sequence is CASKHNGGTGYGYTF. The CDR3 DNA sequence: TGCGCCAGCAAGCACAATGGCGGGACAGGGTATGGCTACACCTTC. The chain has TRBV5-1 and TRBJ1-2; 9 bases line up with TRBD1. Germline CDR1 and CDR2: SGHRS and YFSETQ. The CDR3 is 15 residues long. J lost 5 bases, V lost 6 bases, and 11 bases had no gene match.

The V call is TRBV19, the J call TRBJ1-1; a weak D match, TRBD1 (5 bases). V was shortened by 5 bases and J by 4 bases, with 11 bases between the two germline ends. The germline CDR1 and CDR2 sequences are LNHDA and SQIVND (reference sequence). The CDR3 sequence is 13 residues long. The CDR3 region has the DNA TGTGCCAGTAGTGAACAGCAGGGCACTGAAGCTTTCTTT. Translating gives CASSEQQGTEAFF.

V and J are TRBV2 and TRBJ2-3, with 8 bases that match TRBD1. This CDR3 has 15 amino acids. Germline V lookup: CDR1 SNHLY, CDR2 FYNNEI. V lost 7 bases to trimming and J lost 2 bases; unmatched junction nucleotides: 8. Here the CDR3 DNA reads TGTGCCAGCAAAAAGCAGGGGGCTTTCACAGATACGCAGTATTTT. Its protein product is CASKKQGAFTDTQYF.

This chain joins TRBV5-1 and TRBJ2-3, with D uncertain. Trimming shortened V by 2 bases and J by 5 bases, and 12 bases separated the two germline ends. The CDR3 length is 14 residues. Germline CDR1 SGHRS, CDR2 YFSETQ. CDR3 region: CASSFGTAQDTQYF. CDR3 in DNA: TGCGCCAGCAGCTTCGGCACCGCACAAGATACGCAGTATTTT.

The chain is built from TRBV28 and TRBJ2-5, with TRBD1 as a possible D gene (6 bases). The DNA end lines up better with TRBJ2-7; the J call may be wrong. The CDR3 sequence is 12 residues long. Germline assignment: CDR1 MDHEN and CDR2 SYDVKM. The CDR3 bases are TGTGCCAGCAGGCCAGGGGACTACGAGCAGTACTTC. Translating it yields CASRPGDYEQYF.

This rearrangement joins TRBV2 to TRBJ2-1, with TRBD1 matching over 10 bases. The CDR3 loop spans 14 amino acids. With V trimmed by 5 bases and J by 9 bases, 7 bases remained unmatched. Germline V lookup: CDR1 SNHLY, CDR2 FYNNEI. The CDR3 coding sequence is TGTGCCAGCAGTAGCCGGGACAGGGGAACTGAGCAGTTCTTC. Translation: CASSSRDRGTEQFF.

The chain is built from TRBV27 and TRBJ2-7, with a weak D call TRBD1 (5 bases). The CDR3 sequence is 18 residues long. V was pared by 5 bases and J by 2 bases, with 25 bases between. Looked up from germline, CDR1 is MNHEY and CDR2 is SMNVEV (reference sequence). CDR3 in amino acids: CASSRSTRTKGYPYEQYF. CDR3 in DNA: TGTGCCAGCAGTCGATCGACACGGACAAAGGGATACCCCTACGAGCAGTACTTC.

The V gene is TRBV2, the J gene TRBJ2-2; 7 bases map to TRBD1. J lost 3 bases, V lost 6 bases, and 7 bases had no gene match. This CDR3 has 15 residues. CDR1 and CDR2 from the germline V gene are SNHLY and FYNNEI. The CDR3 is CASRRQGSDTGELFF. In DNA form, the CDR3 reads TGTGCCAGCAGACGACAGGGAAGCGACACCGGGGAGCTGTTTTTT.

The chain recombines TRBV4-1 with TRBJ1-4; D is unclear. The germline gives CDR1 MGHRA, CDR2 YSYEKL. The CDR3 is made up of 14 amino acids. Trimming took off 3 bases at V and 7 bases at J, with 12 bases between the two ends. The CDR3 region is CASSHPGLGEKLFF. The DNA of the CDR3 is TGCGCCAGCAGCCACCCCGGGCTGGGTGAAAAACTGTTTTTT.

This chain links TRBV6-5 with TRBJ2-1, with D possibly being TRBD1 or TRBD2 (5 bases each). Germline-derived CDR1 and CDR2 are MNHEY and SVGAGI. The CDR3 covers 13 residues. The ends were cut back, 8 bases at V and 8 bases at J, with 16 bases in the middle. This CDR3 is CASRGQGRDEQFF. DNA for the CDR3: TGTGCCAGCCGAGGGCAGGGAAGGGATGAGCAGTTCTTC.

The chain has TRBV28 and TRBJ1-1, with TRBD1 as a possible D gene (5 bases). The CDR3 has 14 amino acids. Per germline, CDR1 MDHEN and CDR2 SYDVKM. The V end was cut by 3 bases, the J end by 5 bases, with 13 bases between. The CDR3 loop reads CASSFFRGDTEAFF. The CDR3, as DNA: TGTGCCAGCAGTTTCTTCCGGGGCGATACTGAAGCTTTCTTT.

CDR3: CASSGTNRNEQFF. CDR3 nucleotide sequence: TGTGCCAGCAGTGGAACGAACAGGAATGAGCAGTTCTTC. The V and J genes are TRBV28 and TRBJ2-1, with D tentatively TRBD1 (5 bases). Per the germline V gene, CDR1 is MDHEN and CDR2 is SYDVKM. There are 13 residues in the CDR3. The V and J ends lost 5 bases and 7 bases respectively, with 12 bases between them.

The chain has TRBV11-2 and TRBJ1-3; no reliable D call. CDR1 and CDR2 from the germline V gene are SGHAT and FQNNGV. V lost 4 bases, J lost 0 bases, and 10 bases lay in between. The CDR3 is made up of 15 amino acids. The CDR3 region has the DNA TGTGCCAGCAGCTCAGTGAGAGGCTCTGGAAACACCATATATTTT. Residues: CASSSVRGSGNTIYF.

As for this clone: Additional DNA sequences in this sample encode the identical CDR3. This sequence joins TRBV6-1 and TRBJ1-2; maybe TRBD1 (5 bases). The V end lost 5 bases, the J end lost 7 bases, and 11 bases lay between the germline ends. This CDR3 is 12 amino acids long. The germline CDR1 and CDR2 sequences are MNHNS and SASEGT. The CDR3 bases are TGTGCCAGCAGTTTGACAGACCGTGGCTACACCTTC. Translated: CASSLTDRGYTF.

This chain links TRBV5-1 with TRBJ2-1, with 7 bases identical to TRBD1. Germline assignment: CDR1 SGHRS and CDR2 YFSETQ. CDR3 length: 16 residues. Germline trimming cut 4 bases from V and 1 base from J; bases unmatched to any gene: 8. The DNA for the CDR3 is TGCGCCAGCAGCGACTTGACAGGGCAATCCTACAATGAGCAGTTCTTC. Protein product: CASSDLTGQSYNEQFF. The entire variable domain, with the rest obtained from reference TRBV5-1 and TRBJ2-1, is as follows: KAGVTQTPRYLIKTRGQQVTLSCSPISGHRSVSWYQQTPGQGLQFLFEYFSETQRNKGNFPGRFSGRQFSNSRSEMNVSTLELGDSALYLCASSDLTGQSYNEQFFGPGTRLTVL.